This is a list of T cell receptor beta chains from one sample in a study of CD8 T cells in ankylosing spondylitis. From the 5' RACE reads, TCRdb called clonotypes with MiXCR, one entry per CDR3 protein. Of about 750,000 distinct CDR3 sequences listed, about 20% are singletons. The sample comprised blood, either unsorted or a sorted T cell fraction (not recorded which). The receptors shown here come from a male donor with ankylosing spondylitis. CDR3s include the opening cysteine and the closing phenylalanine or tryptophan. The D gene is left open where the match is weak. Clone size is given for some rows only: seen once, a few or many times, or a class if the clone is expanded.

size | length | J | D | V | DNA | CDR3
few | 16 | TRBJ2-5 | TRBD2 | TRBV7-2 | TGTGCCAGCAGCCTCGCAGCGGGAGGCGGGCAAGAGACCCAGTACTTC | CASSLAAGGGQETQYF
- | 15 | TRBJ1-6 | - | TRBV10-3 | TGTGCCATCAGTGAGTCTTCCAAGCTAGCTTCACCCCTCCACTTT | CAISESSKLASPLHF
- | 20 | TRBJ2-2 | TRBD2 | TRBV11-2 | TGTGCCAGCAGCCCCGGAGGGCCTAGCGGGGGGAAGGGGTTGGCCGGGGAGCTGTTTTTT | CASSPGGPSGGKGLAGELFF
- | 16 | TRBJ2-1 | TRBD2 | TRBV20-1 | TGCAGTGCTAGAGGCCTACTAGCGGACTCCTACAATGAGCAGTTCTTC | CSARGLLADSYNEQFF
- | 14 | TRBJ2-1 | - | TRBV20-1 | TGCAGTGCTAGAGATGTCAGGGTCGGGAATGAGCAGTTCTTC | CSARDVRVGNEQFF
- | 15 | TRBJ2-1 | - | TRBV5-6 | TGTGCCAGCAGCCCCCTCCGTATCAGCGCGTCTGAGCAGTTCTTC | CASSPLRISASEQFF
few | 15 | TRBJ2-2 | TRBD1 | TRBV12-3/TRBV12-4 | TGTGCCAGCAGTTCCAACAGGGGAAACACCGGGGAGCTGTTTTTT | CASSSNRGNTGELFF
- | 15 | TRBJ2-7 | TRBD2 | TRBV12-3/TRBV12-4 | TGTGCCAGCAGAGTACTAGCGGGGGGTGCCTACGAGCAGTACTTC | CASRVLAGGAYEQYF
- | 19 | TRBJ2-3 | - | TRBV29-1 | TGCAGCCTTTCGGGGGGCGTGGGCGGGACTATCCCTAGCACAGATACGCAGTATTTT | CSLSGGVGGTIPSTDTQYF
few | 14 | TRBJ2-5 | - | TRBV10-3 | TGTGCCATCAGTAGACAAGGGCCTGTCGAGACCCAGTACTTC | CAISRQGPVETQYF
- | 14 | TRBJ2-3 | TRBD2 | TRBV29-1 | TGCAGCGCATTGACGATGACTAGCTCAGATACGCAGTATTTT | CSALTMTSSDTQYF
few | 13 | TRBJ2-7 | TRBD1 | TRBV27 | TGTGCCAGCAGCACGACAGGGTCCTACGAGCAGTACTTC | CASSTTGSYEQYF
few | 14 | TRBJ2-5 | - | TRBV6-6 | TGTGCCAGCAGCCGTCCCTTCCGGGGAGAGACCCAGTACTTC | CASSRPFRGETQYF
few | 12 | TRBJ2-2 | - | TRBV7-9 | TGTGCCAGCAGCCGTTACACCGGGGAGCTGTTTTTT | CASSRYTGELFF
- | 16 | TRBJ2-5 | - | TRBV11-2 | TGTGCCAGCAGGGGGCGGGGCCCAGGGGGCCAAGAGACCCAGTACTTC | CASRGRGPGGQETQYF
- | 16 | TRBJ2-7 | TRBD2 | TRBV2 | TGTGCCAGCAGTGAAGTAAGGACTAGCGGGAGTTACGAGCAGTACTTC | CASSEVRTSGSYEQYF
few | 17 | TRBJ1-6 | - | TRBV4-3 | TGCGCCAGCAGCCAAGACCTTACAGGGTACCTTAATTCACCCCTCCACTTT | CASSQDLTGYLNSPLHF
few | 15 | TRBJ1-4 | - | TRBV5-1 | TGCGCCAGCAGCTCCAAGGACAGCCATAATGAAAAACTGTTTTTT | CASSSKDSHNEKLFF
- | 16 | TRBJ2-1 | TRBD2 | TRBV7-3 | TGTGCCAGCAGCTTGGCACTAGCGGGAGTAAACAATGAGCAGTTCTTC | CASSLALAGVNNEQFF
few | 14 | TRBJ2-5 | - | TRBV29-1 | TGCAGCGTTGAAGTGGCACTTTACGAAGAGACCCAGTACTTC | CSVEVALYEETQYF
- | 13 | TRBJ2-3 | TRBD1 | TRBV5-4 | TGTGCCAGCAGGGGACAGTGGGCAGATACGCAGTATTTT | CASRGQWADTQYF
few | 14 | TRBJ2-3 | - | TRBV4-1 | TGCGCCAGCAGCCAAGATCTTCTGGCAGATACGCAGTATTTT | CASSQDLLADTQYF
- | 15 | TRBJ2-2 | - | TRBV4-3 | TGCGCCAGCAGCCCGGCGGGACTGTCGTCCGGGGAGCTGTTTTTT | CASSPAGLSSGELFF
- | 15 | TRBJ2-7 | - | TRBV2 | TGTGCCAGCAGTGACACGGGGGTTGTGTCGTACGAGCAGTACTTC | CASSDTGVVSYEQYF
many | 13 | TRBJ1-1 | - | TRBV5-1 | TGCGCCAGCAGCTTGGTCGGGGGAGACCAAGCTTTCTTT | CASSLVGGDQAFF
- | 15 | TRBJ1-3 | - | TRBV3-1 | TGTGCCAGCAGCCAAGATCGCCAAGATGGAAACACCATATATTTT | CASSQDRQDGNTIYF
- | 15 | TRBJ2-2 | TRBD2 | TRBV20-1 | TGCAGTGCTGATAGCGGGAGGGCCGGCACCGGGGAGCTGTTTTTT | CSADSGRAGTGELFF
many | 18 | TRBJ2-1 | - | TRBV20-1 | TGCAGTGCTAGAGACCCATTCCCCGGGAGACCTTCCTACAATGAGCAGTTCTTC | CSARDPFPGRPSYNEQFF
- | 15 | TRBJ1-6 | - | TRBV20-1 | TGCAGTGCTAGACGCTCAGGCTCCTATAATTCACCCCTCCACTTT | CSARRSGSYNSPLHF
- | 15 | TRBJ2-1 | TRBD2 | TRBV5-4 | TGTGCCAGCAGCTGGGGGCTAGCGGGAGCCGATGAGCAGTTCTTC | CASSWGLAGADEQFF
- | 16 | TRBJ2-5 | - | TRBV7-8 | TGTGCCAGCAGCTTAGTGGGCAACCCCGTTGTTGGGACCCAGTACTTC | CASSLVGNPVVGTQYF
few | 14 | TRBJ1-1 | - | TRBV20-1 | TGCAGTGCTAGAGTAGCAGGGGATGGGCCTGAAGCTTTCTTT | CSARVAGDGPEAFF
few | 13 | TRBJ2-1 | TRBD2 | TRBV20-1 | TGCAGTGCTAGAGATGCAGCGGGAGGGCCGTTGTTCTTC | CSARDAAGGPLFF
- | 14 | TRBJ2-7 | TRBD2 | TRBV10-3 | TGTGCCATCAGTGAGGGACTAGCCTTCTACGAGCAGTACTTC | CAISEGLAFYEQYF
- | 16 | TRBJ2-5 | - | TRBV28 | TGTGCCAGCAGTTTCGGAGAACGGGACACTTTAGAGACCCAGTACTTC | CASSFGERDTLETQYF
- | 14 | TRBJ2-1 | TRBD2 | TRBV28 | TGTGCCATAGTAGCGGGAGGTACCTACAATGAGCAGTTCTTC | CAIVAGGTYNEQFF
- | 13 | TRBJ1-4 | - | TRBV15 | TGTGCCACAGGGGGTGCAACTAATGAAAAACTGTTTTTT | CATGGATNEKLFF
- | 15 | TRBJ2-2 | - | TRBV6-1 | TGTGCCAGCAAATTGAGGGTAGATGAGACCGGGGAGCTGTTTTTT | CASKLRVDETGELFF
many | 13 | TRBJ2-7 | TRBD1 | TRBV29-1 | TGCAGCGGCCGGGACAGGTCGACCTACGAGCAGTACTTC | CSGRDRSTYEQYF
few | 14 | TRBJ2-2 | - | TRBV7-9 | TGTGCCAGCAGAAGGGGGGAGTCCACCGGGGAGCTGTTTTTT | CASRRGESTGELFF
- | 12 | TRBJ1-2 | - | TRBV20-1 | TGCAGTGCTAGTCAGACCGACTATGGCTACACCTTC | CSASQTDYGYTF
many | 15 | TRBJ1-4 | - | TRBV15 | TGTGCCACCAGCAGCGTGAAAGGAGGGCATGAAAAACTGTTTTTT | CATSSVKGGHEKLFF
once | 12 | TRBJ2-7 | TRBD2 | TRBV19 | TGTGCCACCGCGGGGGAAGGACACGAGCAGTACTTC | CATAGEGHEQYF
few | 16 | TRBJ2-2 | - | TRBV5-6 | TGTGCCAGCAGCTTGGTACAGGGTGATCTGGCCGGGGAGCTGTTTTTT | CASSLVQGDLAGELFF
- | 14 | TRBJ2-5 | TRBD2 | TRBV14 | TGTGCCAGCAGCCCCCGGGGGGTGGAGGAGACCCAGTACTTC | CASSPRGVEETQYF
- | 16 | TRBJ1-5 | - | TRBV6-5 | TGTGCCAGCAGTTACTCGAGTCCCAGGGCAGATCAGCCCCAGCATTTT | CASSYSSPRADQPQHF
few | 15 | TRBJ2-1 | - | TRBV28 | TGTGCCAGCAGAATGAGAGGGGTCAGCTACAATGAGCAGTTCTTC | CASRMRGVSYNEQFF
- | 15 | TRBJ2-1 | TRBD1 | TRBV5-1 | TGCGCCAGCAGCTTGGCTGGACAGGCTTACAATGAGCAGTTCTTC | CASSLAGQAYNEQFF
few | 18 | TRBJ1-5 | TRBD1 | TRBV13 | TGTGCCAGCAGCTTTGACAGGGTAGGGGAGTATGACAATCAGCCCCAGCATTTT | CASSFDRVGEYDNQPQHF
few | 15 | TRBJ2-2 | - | TRBV9 | TGTGCCAGCAGCGTGGGGGGGCGGAACACCGGGGAGCTGTTTTTT | CASSVGGRNTGELFF
few | 14 | TRBJ2-3 | TRBD1 | TRBV7-9 | TGTGCCAGCAGCTTAGAGGGGGCTGTCGATACGCAGTATTTT | CASSLEGAVDTQYF
few | 16 | TRBJ1-2 | - | TRBV4-1 | TGCGCCAGCAGCCAAGGAGGAGGGGCGATGGGCTATGGCTACACCTTC | CASSQGGGAMGYGYTF
- | 17 | TRBJ2-4 | TRBD1 | TRBV7-9 | TGTGCCAGCAGCTTGGGTACAGGGGGACAGGCCAAAAACATTCAGTACTTC | CASSLGTGGQAKNIQYF
few | 15 | TRBJ2-1 | - | TRBV4-1 | TGCGCCAGCAGCCAAGAGGTGGGTTCCTACAATGAGCAGTTCTTC | CASSQEVGSYNEQFF
few | 15 | TRBJ2-1 | TRBD1 | TRBV18 | TGTGCCAGCTGCAACCGGGACAGGGGGCCTTTTGAGCAGTTCTTC | CASCNRDRGPFEQFF
- | 17 | TRBJ2-7 | TRBD1 | TRBV7-9 | TGTGCCAGCATCGAATGGACAGGGGGCCTGAGCTCCTACGAGCAGTACTTC | CASIEWTGGLSSYEQYF
few | 14 | TRBJ2-2 | - | TRBV6-2/TRBV6-3 | TGTGCCAGCACCGCCGACAGTTACACCGGGGAGCTGTTTTTT | CASTADSYTGELFF
- | 12 | TRBJ2-7 | - | TRBV10-2 | TGCGCCGCGAACAGGGACGGATACGAGCAGTACTTC | CAANRDGYEQYF
- | 14 | TRBJ2-7 | - | TRBV5-1 | TGCGCCAGCAGCTTGGACGCAGACCTCGGTGAGCAGTACTTC | CASSLDADLGEQYF